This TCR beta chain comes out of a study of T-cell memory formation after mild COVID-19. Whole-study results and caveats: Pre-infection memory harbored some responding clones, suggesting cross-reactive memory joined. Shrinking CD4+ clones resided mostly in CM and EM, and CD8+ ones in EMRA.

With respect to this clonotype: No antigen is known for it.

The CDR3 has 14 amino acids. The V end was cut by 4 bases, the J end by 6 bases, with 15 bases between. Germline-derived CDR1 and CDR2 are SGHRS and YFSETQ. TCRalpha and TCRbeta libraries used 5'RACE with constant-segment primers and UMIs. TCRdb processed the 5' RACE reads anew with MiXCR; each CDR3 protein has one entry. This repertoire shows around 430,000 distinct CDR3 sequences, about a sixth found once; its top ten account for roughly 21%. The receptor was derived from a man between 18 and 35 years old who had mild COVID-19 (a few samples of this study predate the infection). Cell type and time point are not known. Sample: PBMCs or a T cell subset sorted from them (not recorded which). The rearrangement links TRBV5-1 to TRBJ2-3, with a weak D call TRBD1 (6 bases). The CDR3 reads CASSAGQTQDTQYF. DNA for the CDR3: TGCGCCAGCAGCGCCGGACAGACGCAGGATACGCAGTATTTT. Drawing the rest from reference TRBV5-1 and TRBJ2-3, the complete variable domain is KAGVTQTPRYLIKTRGQQVTLSCSPISGHRSVSWYQQTPGQGLQFLFEYFSETQRNKGNFPGRFSGRQFSNSRSEMNVSTLELGDSALYLCASSAGQTQDTQYFGPGTRLTVL.